These T cell receptor beta chains were read from a single sample in a study of T cell responses to AZD1222 COVID-19 vaccine. Assay used: immunoSEQ multiplex PCR; TCRdb lists only in-frame clones, some missing. Altogether about 160,000 clones are present, 94% being singletons, with the ten largest covering 1.3%. Sequencing used peripheral blood, obtained on day 0 of AZD1222 vaccination. The source is an adult in good health. Each CDR3 is given with its conserved first and last residue. Each record gives: clone size, J gene, D gene, V gene, CDR3 DNA, CDR3 protein. A D gene is named only where the DNA matches it firmly. Where a row states a size, it is once, few, many or the class of an expanded clone; other rows omit it.

few | TRBJ2-3 | - | TRBV5-8 | TGTGCCAGCAGCCAAATAACAGATACGCAGTATTTT | CASSQITDTQYF
- | TRBJ2-1 | - | TRBV2 | TGTGCCAGCGGGATCGACAGCTACAATGAGCAGTTCTTC | CASGIDSYNEQFF
- | TRBJ1-5 | - | TRBV6-6 | TGTGCCAGCAGTCCTACAGCTTCCCTCGGTGGGGGAAGCAATCAGCCCCAGCATTTT | CASSPTASLGGGSNQPQHF
- | TRBJ1-2 | - | TRBV12-3/TRBV12-4 | TGTGCCAGCAGTTACAGCCCTAGTGGCTACACCTTC | CASSYSPSGYTF
- | TRBJ1-3 | TRBD1 | TRBV7-6 | TGTGCCAGCAGCTTACGACAGGGGGCTCTTGTGGGAAACACCATATATTTT | CASSLRQGALVGNTIYF
once | TRBJ1-5 | - | TRBV3-1/TRBV3-2 | TGTGCCAGCAGCCAAGGTTTTTCTGGGAATGGACAGCCCCAGCATTTT | CASSQGFSGNGQPQHF
- | TRBJ1-1 | - | TRBV5-1 | TGCGCCAGCAGCTTGTCGAACACTGAAGCTTTCTTT | CASSLSNTEAFF
- | TRBJ2-2 | - | TRBV12-3/TRBV12-4 | TGTGCCAGCAGTTTAATTTACACCGGGGAGCTGTTTTTT | CASSLIYTGELFF
- | TRBJ1-1 | - | TRBV24-1 | TGTGCCACCAGTGATGCGGGGATGAACACTGAAGCTTTCTTT | CATSDAGMNTEAFF
- | TRBJ1-2 | - | TRBV15 | TGTGCCACCAGCTACGGGGCATACAGGGACTACACCTTC | CATSYGAYRDYTF
- | TRBJ2-2 | - | TRBV2 | TGTGCCAGCAGTGTGTCACAACACGGCACCGGGGAGCTGTTTTTT | CASSVSQHGTGELFF
once | TRBJ2-5 | TRBD1 | TRBV3-1/TRBV3-2 | TGTGCCAGCAGCCAACGTCCCGGGACAGGTTCGGAGACCCAGTACTTC | CASSQRPGTGSETQYF
- | TRBJ1-3 | TRBD1 | TRBV20-1 | TGCAGTGCTAGTCGAGGGGGCATCAACTCTGGAAACACCATATATTTT | CSASRGGINSGNTIYF
- | TRBJ2-5 | - | TRBV11-2 | TGTGCCAGCGGGACCGACTCCCAAGAGACCCAGTACTTC | CASGTDSQETQYF
- | TRBJ1-5 | - | TRBV2 | TGTGCCAGCAGTGTCACAGGGTGGAGCAATCAGCCCCAGCATTTT | CASSVTGWSNQPQHF
- | TRBJ2-1 | TRBD2 | TRBV7-2 | TGTGCCAGCAGCCTGGGACTAGCGGGAGTTAACAATGAGCAGTTCTTC | CASSLGLAGVNNEQFF